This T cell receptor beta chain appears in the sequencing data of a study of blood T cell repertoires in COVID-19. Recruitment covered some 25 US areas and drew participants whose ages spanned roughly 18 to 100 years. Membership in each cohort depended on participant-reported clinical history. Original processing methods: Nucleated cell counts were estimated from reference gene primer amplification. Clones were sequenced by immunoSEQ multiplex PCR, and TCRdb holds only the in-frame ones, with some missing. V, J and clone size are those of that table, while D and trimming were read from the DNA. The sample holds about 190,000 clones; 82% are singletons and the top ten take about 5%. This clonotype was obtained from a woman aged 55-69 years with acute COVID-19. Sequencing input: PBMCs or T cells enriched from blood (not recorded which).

The CDR3 protein is CASGRQGISGNTIYF. CDR3 bases: TGTGCCAGCGGTAGACAGGGAATCTCTGGAAACACCATATATTTT. The chain has TRBV2 and TRBJ1-3; 7 bases are shared with TRBD1. V shed 8 bases, J shed 0 bases, and the junction held 7 bases outside the gene matches. This CDR3 comprises 15 residues. CDR1 and CDR2 from the germline V gene are SNHLY and FYNNEI. The full variable domain, rest sourced from reference TRBV2 and TRBJ1-3, is EPEVTQTPSHQVTQMGQEVILRCVPISNHLYFYWYRQILGQKVEFLVSFYNNEISEKSEIFDDQFSVERPDGSNFTLKIRSTKLEDSAMYFCASGRQGISGNTIYFGEGSWLTVV.